One TCR beta chain is described in this entry. TCRdb recomputed calls from the reads with MiXCR, one row per CDR3 protein. The table records 200,000 to 300,000 distinct CDR3 sequences, 29% of them present only once. This entry belongs to a study of kidney transplant recipient with SARS-CoV-2 infection. The V segment lost 3 bases and the J segment 2 bases; nucleotides outside the gene matches: 5. The germline CDR1 and CDR2 sequences are WSHSY and SAAADI. This CDR3 region has 15 residues. Sample: a blood sample, taken at baseline and between days 110 and 120 from a kidney transplant recipient. The receptor was isolated from a male patient younger than 45 who had COVID-19 and was a kidney transplant recipient. The graft donor may be the source of some T cells. The chain employs TRBV10-2 and TRBJ2-7; TRBD1 agrees at 9 bases. CDR3 in amino acids: CASSDAGTGTYEQYF. The CDR3 DNA follows: TGCGCCAGCAGTGACGCCGGGACAGGGACCTACGAGCAGTACTTC.